This is a list of T cell receptor beta chains from one sample in a study of T cell responses to AZD1222 COVID-19 vaccine. Assay used: immunoSEQ multiplex PCR; TCRdb lists only in-frame clones, some missing. The data show about 140,000 clones, with 90% to 95% seen just once and less than 0.95% held by the top ten. The sample in question was peripheral blood, obtained on day 0 of MenACWY control vaccination. The receptors shown here come from an adult in good health. Each CDR3 is given with its conserved first and last residue. D genes are given only for firm matches. A clone size is listed for some rows: how often the clone was seen (once, few, many), or a class if it is expanded.

D gene	V gene	J gene	clone size	CDR3 DNA	CDR3 protein
TRBD1	TRBV6-2/TRBV6-3	TRBJ1-3	.	TGTGCCAGCAGACCTATACCACAGGGGGTAACGGGAAACACCATATATTTT	CASRPIPQGVTGNTIYF
.	TRBV12-5	TRBJ1-1	.	TGTGCTAGTGGACCAAACACTGAAGCTTTCTTT	CASGPNTEAFF
TRBD2	TRBV27	TRBJ2-7	once	TGTGCCAGCAGTGCCAGGGGCGGGAGGTCCAACGAGCAGTACTTC	CASSARGGRSNEQYF
.	TRBV30	TRBJ1-1	once	TGTGCCTGGAGAGGGGGAACCACTGAAGCTTTCTTT	CAWRGGTTEAFF
TRBD1	TRBV29-1	TRBJ1-2	.	TGCAGCGTTGAGACAGGGGCGGTTTATGGCTACACCTTC	CSVETGAVYGYTF
.	TRBV19	TRBJ1-4	.	TGTGCCAGTAGTAACTTCCCAGGGGCCCTCAATGAAAAACTGTTTTTT	CASSNFPGALNEKLFF
TRBD1	TRBV9	TRBJ1-1	once	TGTGCCAGCAGCGTATTAGAGGAGACAGGGGCTTTCTTT	CASSVLEETGAFF
TRBD1	TRBV2	TRBJ1-1	.	TGTGCCAGCGGGGCGGACAGGGTATACACTGAAGCTTTCTTT	CASGADRVYTEAFF
.	TRBV25-1	TRBJ2-5	once	TGTGCCAGCAATGCAATTGCAGGGACCCAGTACTTC	CASNAIAGTQYF
TRBD1	TRBV5-1	TRBJ1-1	.	TGCGCCAGCAGGGGTGGGGGACAGGGAAACACTGAAGCTTTCTTT	CASRGGGQGNTEAFF
.	TRBV6-5	TRBJ1-1	.	TGTGCCAGCAGCGACCAAGGACAAACTGAAGCTTTCTTT	CASSDQGQTEAFF
.	TRBV19	TRBJ1-1	.	TGTGCCAGTAGTATCGTCCCCCCTAGGAACACTGAAGCTTTCTTT	CASSIVPPRNTEAFF
.	TRBV6-4	TRBJ2-7	.	TGTGCCAGCACATATGGGGGTGCCCCGGGGCGCGAGCAGTACTTC	CASTYGGAPGREQYF
TRBD2	TRBV5-4	TRBJ2-1	.	TGTGCCAGCAGCCTCGGGGGGAGTCGGGTTTATGAGCAGTTCTTC	CASSLGGSRVYEQFF
.	TRBV7-2	TRBJ1-2	.	TGTGCCAGCAGCTTAGTGGGAGGGATTGGCTACACCTTC	CASSLVGGIGYTF
.	TRBV2	TRBJ1-2	.	TGTGCCAGCAGTTACGATCACAGAGTTAACTATGGCTACACCTTC	CASSYDHRVNYGYTF
.	TRBV6-5	TRBJ2-2	.	TGTGCCAGCAATCGGGGGAACACCGGGGAGCTGTTTTTT	CASNRGNTGELFF
.	TRBV6-5	TRBJ1-5	.	TGTGCCAGCAGGCACTATAGCAATCAGCCCCAGCATTTT	CASRHYSNQPQHF
TRBD1	TRBV7-2	TRBJ1-4	.	TGTGCCAGCAGCGCTGACAGGGTCGGACCGGCGGAACTGTTTTTT	CASSADRVGPAELFF
.	TRBV7-9	TRBJ2-1	.	TGTGCCAGCAGCCGGACGGGGGTTCACGAGCAGTTCTTC	CASSRTGVHEQFF
TRBD1	TRBV7-3	TRBJ1-1	.	TGTGCCAGCAGCCGAGGACAGGGCCTGACGGCTGGCGGGTCTGAAGCTTTCTTT	CASSRGQGLTAGGSEAFF
.	TRBV7-6	TRBJ1-4	.	TGTGCCAGCAGCGCGAGTAGGGGATTAGGTGAAAAACTGTTTTTT	CASSASRGLGEKLFF
.	TRBV27	TRBJ2-7	.	TGTGCCAGCAGCCCGAGGGGACCGAAATACGAGCAGTACTTC	CASSPRGPKYEQYF
.	TRBV19	TRBJ2-2	.	TGTGCCAGTAGGACGGGAACGAACACCGGGGAGCTGTTTTTT	CASRTGTNTGELFF
TRBD1	TRBV2	TRBJ1-1	.	TGTGCCAGCAGTACCGGGACAGGGCTCATGAACACTGAAGCTTTCTTT	CASSTGTGLMNTEAFF
.	TRBV5-1	TRBJ1-2	.	TGCGCCAGCAGCCCCGGAGGGGCAGGGGTTGGGGGCTACACCTTC	CASSPGGAGVGGYTF
.	TRBV7-3	TRBJ2-3	.	TGTGCCAGCAGTCCTGGCCTAGGAGCGGATACGCAGTATTTT	CASSPGLGADTQYF
TRBD1	TRBV7-8	TRBJ1-6	.	TGTGCCAGCAGCTTAGCGGGGACAGGATACTATAATTCACCCCTCCACTTT	CASSLAGTGYYNSPLHF
.	TRBV10-2	TRBJ1-5	.	TGCGCCAGCAGCGTCGGGGGAGGGAAGCCCCAGCATTTT	CASSVGGGKPQHF
.	TRBV5-8	TRBJ1-2	once	TGTGCCAGCAGCCGGGACTTTAACTATGGCTACACCTTC	CASSRDFNYGYTF
TRBD1	TRBV2	TRBJ1-4	.	TGTGCCACCCAAGGACAGGGGAATGAAAAACTGTTTTTT	CATQGQGNEKLFF
TRBD2	TRBV5-1	TRBJ2-3	few	TGCGCCAGCAGCTCAGCGGGGGTGGCAGATACGCAGTATTTT	CASSSAGVADTQYF
.	TRBV7-2	TRBJ2-5	.	TGTGCCAGCAGCACCGGACAGCCGGAAGAGACCCAGTACTTC	CASSTGQPEETQYF
.	TRBV5-1	TRBJ1-2	.	TGCGCCAGCAGCTTGGCGGACAGCTATGGCTACACCTTC	CASSLADSYGYTF
.	TRBV6-2/TRBV6-3	TRBJ2-2	.	TGTGCCAGCAGTTACCCGCACACCGGGGAGCTGTTTTTT	CASSYPHTGELFF
TRBD2	TRBV19	TRBJ2-3	.	TGTGCCAGTAGTACCGGGACCTTCGGGACTAGCGGGGACTACAGCACAGATACGCAGTATTTT	CASSTGTFGTSGDYSTDTQYF
.	TRBV19	TRBJ1-6	.	TGTGCCAGTAGTTTCCGGGACTGGCGGACTGAACGTGATTCACCCCTCCACTTT	CASSFRDWRTERDSPLHF
.	TRBV6-2/TRBV6-3	TRBJ1-6	.	TGTGCCAGCAGTTATTCCTTGGGGGGCTCACCCCTCCACTTT	CASSYSLGGSPLHF
TRBD2	TRBV5-6	TRBJ2-1	once	TGTGCCAGCAGCCCTATTGTAGCGGGGGGCCTCCTGGATGAGCAGTTCTTC	CASSPIVAGGLLDEQFF
.	TRBV7-2	TRBJ1-1	.	TGTGCCAGCAGCTTAGTTAACAGGTTCACTGAAGCTTTCTTT	CASSLVNRFTEAFF
TRBD1	TRBV7-8	TRBJ2-3	.	TGTGCCAGCAGCTTGGGACAGGGATTGGGAGGGTTCACAGATACGCAGTATTTT	CASSLGQGLGGFTDTQYF
.	TRBV28	TRBJ1-6	.	TGTGCCAGCAGTTTAGCCAGCGGAACAGGGTGGGATTCACCCCTCCACTTT	CASSLASGTGWDSPLHF
.	TRBV20-1	TRBJ2-1	.	TGCAGTGCTAGTTCCCGGGGACCTAGCTCCTACAATGAGCAGTTCTTC	CSASSRGPSSYNEQFF
TRBD1	TRBV19	TRBJ2-6	.	TGTGCCAGTGTCCTGGCGGGACAGGGGGCCCCTGGGGCCAACGTCCTGACTTTC	CASVLAGQGAPGANVLTF
.	TRBV28	TRBJ1-5	.	TGTGCCAGCAACAGGGATTTGGATCAGCCCCAGCATTTT	CASNRDLDQPQHF
TRBD2	TRBV7-8	TRBJ2-3	.	TGTGCCAGCAGCTACCGGGACTACCGCCGGGGGCAGTATTTT	CASSYRDYRRGQYF
.	TRBV12-3/TRBV12-4	TRBJ1-2	.	TGTGCCAGCGGTCGGCTCCCGGTCTATGGCTACACCTTC	CASGRLPVYGYTF
.	TRBV19	TRBJ2-3	.	TGTGCCAGTAGTATAGATTCAGGGGCCACAGATACGCAGTATTTT	CASSIDSGATDTQYF
.	TRBV2	TRBJ1-6	.	TGTGCCAGCAGTGTTCGAAGAGATAATTCACCCCTCCACTTT	CASSVRRDNSPLHF
TRBD1	TRBV5-1	TRBJ1-1	once	TGCGCCAGCACCCCCGGGGGCACAGGGGTGAACACTGAAGCTTTCTTT	CASTPGGTGVNTEAFF
.	TRBV7-3	TRBJ2-3	.	TGTGCCAGCAGCCCCTGGGGGAGAGCAGATACGCAGTATTTT	CASSPWGRADTQYF
TRBD1	TRBV5-6	TRBJ2-7	.	TGTGCCAGCAGTTGGGACAGGTCTTACGAGCAGTACTTC	CASSWDRSYEQYF
.	TRBV7-2	TRBJ1-1	.	TGTGCCAGCAGGTATTTTGACACTGAAGCTTTCTTT	CASRYFDTEAFF
.	TRBV25-1	TRBJ2-1	.	TGTGCCAGCAGTGAATTCAGGGCCGGATCCTACAATGAGCAGTTCTTC	CASSEFRAGSYNEQFF
.	TRBV3-1/TRBV3-2	TRBJ2-7	.	TGTGCCAGCAGCCAAACCGTCGCAAGAGGGCAGTACTTC	CASSQTVARGQYF
.	TRBV27	TRBJ1-1	once	TGTGTCAGCAGTACTAGCGGTGTGAACACTGAAGCTTTCTTT	CVSSTSGVNTEAFF
TRBD1	TRBV7-8	TRBJ1-1	few	TGTGCCAGCAGCTTGATGGACAGGTGGGAGGGGAGCACTGAAGCTTTCTTT	CASSLMDRWEGSTEAFF
.	TRBV5-4	TRBJ2-3	.	TGTGCCAGCAGCTTGACCCCGGGGGGCACAGATACGCAGTATTTT	CASSLTPGGTDTQYF